This T cell receptor (beta chain) stems from a study of shared clonotypes between healthy human individuals. Assay used: immunoSEQ multiplex PCR; TCRdb lists only in-frame clones, some missing. The sample contains nearly 1,000,000 clones, about 80% of which appear only once. The clonotype comes from a man between 18 and 29 years old in good health. Specimen: memory CD4+ T cells sorted from blood. The sample's subset: CD45RA-negative fraction.

CDR3 residues: CASSISGGDYEQYF. The CDR3 region has the DNA TGTGCCAGCAGCATAAGCGGGGGAGACTACGAGCAGTACTTC. The chain recombines TRBV6-5 with TRBJ2-7, with 8 bases lining up with TRBD2. Germline values: CDR1 MNHEY, CDR2 SVGAGI. The CDR3 runs to 14 residues. V lost 6 bases, J lost 3 bases, and 7 bases stayed unmatched.